The sequence of this T cell receptor (beta chain) was determined in a study of blood T cell repertoires in COVID-19. The CDR3 is made up of 15 amino acids. Germline V gene sequence: CDR1 SGHRS, CDR2 YFSETQ. The V and J ends lost 4 bases and 4 bases, in that order; junction bases with no gene match: 7. Original methodology: From reference gene primer amplification, estimates of nucleated cell counts were derived. Assay used: immunoSEQ multiplex PCR; TCRdb lists only in-frame clones, some missing. That table supplies the V and J calls and clone size; D and trimming were determined from the DNA. The profile shows 200,000 or so clones, about 80% of them singletons.

Source material: peripheral blood. The V call is TRBV5-1, the J call TRBJ2-2, with TRBD1 matching 7 bases. This sequence originates from a human donor with acute or convalescent COVID-19. The donor label of this sample is uncertain. This chain's CDR3 is CASSPRQGFTGELFF. The CDR3, as DNA: TGCGCCAGCAGCCCTAGACAGGGATTCACCGGGGAGCTGTTTTTT.